The TCR beta chain under discussion was sequenced for a study of graft-versus-host responses after intestinal transplantation. Looking at the study overall: After anti-thymocyte globulin induction, recipients took tacrolimus and steroids for around three years.

Findings and caveats of the study: The highest levels of circulating GvH clones went along with early declines in HvG clones after transplant.

As for this clone: The antigen is not known.

This CDR3 comprises 15 residues. Method: immunoSEQ multiplex PCR; TCRdb's copy keeps in-frame clones and lacks some. The sample includes 90,000 to 120,000 clones, approximately 90% of them seen just once. Sequencing was performed on unstimulated CD4+ T cells sorted from spleen or lymph node cells, taken before transplant. V and J are TRBV7-5 and TRBJ2-5; the table's D call TRBD1 went unverified against the DNA. TRBV7-5 is described as a pseudogene. The TCR was taken from a human donor who was the organ donor for an intestinal transplant. The CDR3 sequence: CVRSLVQGVGETQYF. The DNA for the CDR3 is TGTGTCAGAAGCTTAGTGCAGGGGGTTGGGGAGACCCAGTACTTC.